What follows is one T cell receptor (beta chain) and its context. What it binds is unknown. Other nucleotide sequences in the sample specify the same CDR3. This sample is drawn from a study of shared clonotypes between healthy human individuals. At deep level, the assay was performed. Using ten immunoSEQ deep assay plates, investigators sequenced unsorted PBMC DNA. Assay: immunoSEQ multiplex PCR; the TCRdb copy retains only in-frame clones and omits some. The sample has 470,000 or so clones, around four fifths seen once. The CDR3 extends over 14 amino acids. Germline assignment: CDR1 MNHNY and CDR2 SVGAGI (reference sequence). Trimming pared 2 bases from V and 0 bases from J, leaving 8 bases between. General observations from the study: Sharing of clonotypes among donors was expected to vary with sequencing depth.

V usage is TRBV6-6 and J usage is TRBJ2-7; weak D call: TRBD2 (5 bases). This TCR was recovered from a woman aged 35 to 49 in good health. Some clones in this sample may be carry-over from other donors' samples. Sequencing was performed on PBMCs. The CDR3, as DNA: TGTGCCAGCAGTTACCCGGGGAGCTCCTACGAGCAGTACTTC. The encoded protein is CASSYPGSSYEQYF.